What follows is one TCR beta chain and its context. Its antigen is not known. The sample has other DNA sequences that encode this CDR3 too. The method was immunoSEQ multiplex PCR; TCRdb's version includes in-frame clones alone and lacks a portion of them. The data contain around 100,000 clones, roughly 86% of them singletons. The sample belongs to a study of radiotherapy plus CTLA-4 blockade in lung cancer. Study-wide results and caveats: The best prediction of response reportedly came from early blood T cell clone dynamics, with interferon-beta.

CDR3 length: 14 residues. V was pared by 3 bases and J by 0 bases, with 9 bases between. From germline, CDR1 is MNHEY and CDR2 SMNVEV (reference sequence). The input for sequencing was peripheral blood, taken from a patient treated with radiotherapy plus ipilimumab. This TCR derives from a human donor with non-small cell lung cancer that progressed on radiotherapy plus ipilimumab. Some clones in this sample may be carry-over from other donors' samples. This chain joins TRBV27 and TRBJ2-7; D is perhaps TRBD2 (6 bases). The CDR3 sequence is CASSLAGPSYEQYF. The CDR3 DNA is TGTGCCAGCAGTTTGGCGGGGCCCTCCTACGAGCAGTACTTC.